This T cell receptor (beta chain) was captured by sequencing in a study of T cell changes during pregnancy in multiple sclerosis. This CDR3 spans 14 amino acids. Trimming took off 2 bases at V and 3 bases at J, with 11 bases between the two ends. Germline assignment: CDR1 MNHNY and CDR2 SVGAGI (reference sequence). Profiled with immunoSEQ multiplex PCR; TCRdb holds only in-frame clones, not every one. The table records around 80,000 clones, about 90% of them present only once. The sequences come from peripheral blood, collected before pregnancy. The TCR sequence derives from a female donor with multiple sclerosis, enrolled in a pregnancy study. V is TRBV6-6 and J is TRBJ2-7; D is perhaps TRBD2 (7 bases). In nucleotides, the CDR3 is TGTGCCAGCAGTTACCCGGGGGGCGGCTACGAGCAGTACTTC. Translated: CASSYPGGGYEQYF.